The 11 T cell receptor beta chains reported below all come from one sample, sequenced in a study of cytomegalovirus exposure and HLA in healthy donors. The PCR was carried out with 60 Vbeta primers and 13 Jbeta primers. The method was immunoSEQ multiplex PCR; TCRdb's version includes in-frame clones alone and lacks a portion of them. The repertoire includes approximately 100,000 clones, approximately 81% of them detected once, and roughly 13% sits in the top ten. The specimen sequenced was PBMCs. These receptors all stem from a male donor in good health and CMV-seropositive.

The gene calls are TRBV7-2 and TRBJ1-5, with 8 bases fitting TRBD1. The CDR3 runs 14 residues. In germline, CDR1 is SGHTA, CDR2 FQGNSA. Trimming removed 5 bases from V and 7 bases from J; junction bases left unmatched: 7. The CDR3 loop reads CASSPDRDSQPQHF. The CDR3 bases are TGTGCCAGCAGCCCGGACAGGGATAGCCAGCCCCAGCATTTT.

Only a few counts were recorded for this clone. The chain links TRBV4-3 to TRBJ2-3; D may be TRBD2 (7 bases). V shed 0 bases and J shed 0 bases, with 13 bases lying between them. The CDR3 covers 17 residues. Germline V gives CDR1 LGHNA, CDR2 YSLEER. CDR3 residues: CASSQEWGRGSTDTQYF. Written as DNA, the CDR3 is TGCGCCAGCAGCCAAGAATGGGGGCGGGGGAGCACAGATACGCAGTATTTT.

V is TRBV21-1 and J is TRBJ2-1; the D segment call TRBD2 is taken from the table without a DNA check. TRBV21-1 is a known pseudogene. The length of the CDR3 is 14 residues. In DNA, the CDR3 is TGTGCCAGCAGCAATCGGACTAGATACAATGAGCAGTTCTTC. Translated, it gives CASSNRTRYNEQFF.

The chain employs TRBV10-3 and TRBJ2-7; D perhaps matches TRBD2 (6 bases). The CDR3 is made up of 13 amino acids. Trimming removed 7 bases from V and 7 bases from J, with 17 bases in between. The V gene's germline CDR1 is ENHRY and CDR2 SYGVKD. The CDR3 region is CAINGTAGWEQYF. CDR3 DNA: TGTGCCATCAACGGGACGGCGGGGTGGGAGCAGTACTTC.

This chain connects TRBV7-9 to TRBJ1-4; TRBD1 might be the D (6 bases). The germline V gene has CDR1 SEHNR and CDR2 FQNEAQ (reference sequence). This CDR3 contains 14 residues. Trimming shortened V by 8 bases and J by 5 bases, and 15 bases separated the two germline ends. DNA of the CDR3: TGTGCCAGCGCCGGGGACATGAGGAATGAAAAACTGTTTTTT. Protein sequence: CASAGDMRNEKLFF.

This rearrangement joins TRBV28 to TRBJ1-5, with 7 bases that match TRBD1. Germline V CDR1 and CDR2: MDHEN, SYDVKM. The CDR3 spans 15 residues. Trimming at V came to 2 bases and at J to 1 base, leaving 2 bases not matched to a gene. CDR3 sequence (DNA): TGTGCCAGCAGTTTAAGACAGGGAAGCAATCAGCCCCAGCATTTT. It specifies CASSLRQGSNQPQHF.

There are many counts of this clone. CDR3 loop: CASSLGLAAHNEQFF. CDR3 sequence (DNA): TGTGCCAGCAGCCTGGGACTAGCGGCTCACAATGAGCAGTTCTTC. This chain connects TRBV6-1 to TRBJ2-1; 11 positions agree with TRBD2. Germline V lookup: CDR1 MNHNS, CDR2 SASEGT. With V trimmed by 6 bases and J by 5 bases, 6 bases remained unmatched. This CDR3 comprises 15 residues.

The chain links TRBV7-2 to TRBJ1-5; no clear D. V was trimmed by 4 bases and J by 0 bases, leaving 7 bases between them. The CDR3 is made up of 14 amino acids. Per germline, CDR1 SGHTA and CDR2 FQGNSA. This chain's CDR3 is CASSWRNSNQPQHF. DNA of the CDR3: TGTGCCAGCAGCTGGAGAAATAGCAATCAGCCCCAGCATTTT.

The CDR3 DNA follows: TGTGCCAGCGGGGAGATGAATGAGCAGTTCTTC. This sequence encodes CASGEMNEQFF. The chain is built from TRBV2 and TRBJ2-1, with D possibly matching TRBD2 (5 bases). Trimming cost V 8 bases and J 7 bases, with 9 bases left between them. Germline CDR1 is SNHLY and CDR2 is FYNNEI. The CDR3 is made up of 11 amino acids.

The V call is TRBV7-6, the J call TRBJ1-5; a weak D match, TRBD1 (5 bases). The germline V gene has CDR1 SGHVS and CDR2 FNYEAQ. The CDR3 covers 15 residues. Trimming took 5 bases from V and 3 from J, leaving 14 bases between them. The CDR3 here is CASSPLGGNNQPQHF. CDR3 in DNA: TGTGCCAGCAGCCCCCTCGGGGGGAACAATCAGCCCCAGCATTTT.

This chain uses TRBV19 with TRBJ2-3; no definite D call. The germline V gene has CDR1 LNHDA and CDR2 SQIVND (reference sequence). V was shortened by 1 base and J by 3 bases, with 5 bases between the two germline ends. The length of the CDR3 is 13 residues. The CDR3 sequence: CASSIGATDTQYF. In DNA, the CDR3 is TGTGCCAGTAGTATAGGGGCGACAGATACGCAGTATTTT. Full variable domain (outside the CDR3, taken from reference TRBV19 and TRBJ2-3): DGGITQSPKYLFRKEGQNVTLSCEQNLNHDAMYWYRQDPGQGLRLIYYSQIVNDFQKGDIAEGYSVSREKKESFPLTVTSAQKNPTAFYLCASSIGATDTQYFGPGTRLTVL.